The T cell receptor (beta chain) under discussion was sequenced for a study of vaccination effects on CD4 cells after COVID-19. Looking at the study overall: The median interval between the second dose and post-vaccine sampling was 72 days.

The V segment lost 5 bases and the J segment 1 base; nucleotides outside the gene matches: 4. The CDR3 covers 15 residues. Germline V gene lookup returns CDR1 KGHSH and CDR2 LQKENI. On this clone: What it binds is unknown.

Prior to sequencing, the ViraFEST assay stimulated PBMC with viral peptide pools, which expanded the antigen-specific CD4+ T cells. Cells that had been cultured for nine to eleven days were the source of isolated CD4+ T cells. Two-dose vaccination with either BNT162b2 or mRNA-1273 was given to the participants. Approximately 2.1 million PBMC were placed in each well, which was supplemented with about 9.3 IU/ml IL-2 and around 9.4 ug/ml peptides. This table comes from immunoSEQ multiplex PCR, and its TCRdb copy is limited to in-frame clones, with some not included. The table has 65,000 to 75,000 clones, roughly 81% seen once; the top ten hold around 1.5%. Study conclusions and caveats: Whether induced by infection or by vaccine, clones showed marked clonal contraction late after vaccination. Within healthy vaccinees, only 1 of 255 vaccine-induced clones displayed cross-reactivity with common cold coronaviruses.

This chain uses TRBV18 with TRBJ2-7, with 11 bases identical to TRBD1. The receptor was derived from a human donor who received a COVID-19 vaccine. Sequenced material: CD4+ T cells from PBMCs cultured with HCoV-229E spike peptides, taken after COVID-19 vaccination. The CDR3 coding sequence is TGTGCCAGCTCAGGAGGACAGGGGGCGTCCTACGAGCAGTACGTC. This translates into CASSGGQGASYEQYV.